The rows below give T cell receptor beta chains drawn from one sample of a study of PD-1 blockade in classical Hodgkin lymphoma. Libraries were prepared by immunoSEQ multiplex PCR; TCRdb keeps only in-frame clonotypes and omits some of them. The sample holds over 50,000 clones, 81% seen once. Sequencing was performed on peripheral blood mononuclear cells (PBMCs), taken at baseline. The receptors originated from a human donor with classical Hodgkin lymphoma. Each CDR3 is given with its conserved first and last residue. D genes are given only for firm matches. Some rows have no size entry. The others give once, few or many, or a class for an expanded clone.

v_call	d_call	clone_size	j_call	cdr3_aa	cdr3_nt
TRBV5-1	NA	NA	TRBJ2-1	CASSSVRGANEQFF	TGCGCCAGCAGCAGCGTCAGGGGGGCCAATGAGCAGTTCTTC
TRBV5-4	NA	NA	TRBJ1-4	CASSPSTRATNEKLFF	TGTGCCAGCAGCCCATCGACCCGCGCAACTAATGAAAAACTGTTTTTT
TRBV10-3	TRBD2	NA	TRBJ2-1	CAISERWLAGKANEQFF	TGTGCCATCAGTGAGAGATGGTTAGCGGGCAAAGCAAACGAGCAGTTCTTC
TRBV19	NA	NA	TRBJ1-5	CASSQGLLNQPQHF	TGTGCCAGTTCGCAGGGACTACTCAATCAGCCCCAGCATTTT
TRBV25-1	NA	NA	TRBJ2-3	CASMAGVSTDTQYF	TGTGCCAGCATGGCAGGAGTGAGCACAGATACGCAGTATTTT
TRBV7-9	TRBD2	NA	TRBJ2-3	CASSTYRAGGSDTQYF	TGTGCCAGCAGCACCTACCGAGCGGGAGGGTCGGATACGCAGTATTTT
TRBV27	TRBD2	NA	TRBJ2-1	CASSPGTRGNEQFF	TGTGCCAGCAGTCCGGGGACTAGGGGCAATGAGCAGTTCTTC
TRBV6-6	TRBD1	NA	TRBJ2-5	CASSLPQGAGETQYF	TGTGCCAGCAGCCTACCACAGGGGGCAGGAGAGACCCAGTACTTC
TRBV27	TRBD1	NA	TRBJ1-2	CASSLVQGANYGYTF	TGTGCCAGCAGTTTAGTACAGGGGGCAAACTATGGCTACACCTTC
TRBV10-3	TRBD2	NA	TRBJ2-7	CAIRPGLAGGEQYF	TGTGCCATCAGACCCGGACTAGCGGGCGGTGAGCAGTACTTC
TRBV7-3	TRBD1	NA	TRBJ2-2	CASSRQGSGTGELFF	TGTGCCAGCAGCCGACAGGGGTCGGGCACCGGGGAGCTGTTTTTT
TRBV13	TRBD2	NA	TRBJ2-1	CASSPSGSWGNEQFF	TGTGCCAGCAGCCCAAGCGGGAGTTGGGGCAATGAGCAGTTCTTC
TRBV4-1	NA	NA	TRBJ2-5	CASSREEGKETQYF	TGCGCCAGCAGCCGAGAGGAGGGGAAAGAGACCCAGTACTTC
TRBV28	NA	NA	TRBJ2-6	CAGGQGGAGANVLTF	TGTGCCGGGGGGCAGGGAGGGGCTGGGGCCAACGTCCTGACTTTC
TRBV18	TRBD2	NA	TRBJ2-1	CASSPPGLDNEQFF	TGTGCCAGCTCACCCCCGGGACTAGACAATGAGCAGTTCTTC
TRBV5-1	NA	NA	TRBJ1-1	CASSLLMNTEAFF	TGCGCCAGCAGCTTATTGATGAACACTGAAGCTTTCTTT
TRBV15	NA	once	TRBJ2-1	CATSRVPRNEQFF	TGTGCCACCAGCAGAGTCCCTAGAAATGAGCAGTTCTTC
TRBV7-4	TRBD2	once	TRBJ2-3	CASSLALTGLAGARTQYF	TGTGCCAGCAGCTTAGCGCTGACAGGACTAGCGGGGGCCCGTACGCAGTATTTT
TRBV11-2	NA	NA	TRBJ2-2	CASNDRRGTGELFF	TGTGCCAGCAATGACAGAAGGGGCACCGGGGAGCTGTTTTTT
TRBV11-3	TRBD2	NA	TRBJ2-5	CASSPPWGGLVQETQYF	TGTGCCAGCAGTCCCCCTTGGGGAGGACTAGTCCAAGAGACCCAGTACTTC
TRBV10-3	TRBD1	few	TRBJ2-7	CAFSGQGGTDEQYF	TGTGCCTTCTCTGGACAGGGGGGAACGGACGAGCAGTACTTC
TRBV11-3	NA	NA	TRBJ2-7	CASSLRSGVSYEQYF	TGTGCCAGCAGCTTACGATCGGGAGTGTCTTACGAGCAGTACTTC
TRBV6-5	NA	NA	TRBJ2-2	CAISEGAGELFF	TGTGCCATCAGTGAAGGGGCCGGGGAGCTGTTTTTT
TRBV5-1	NA	NA	TRBJ2-1	CASSSVTEQFF	TGCGCCAGCAGCTCGGTCACTGAGCAGTTCTTC